This T cell receptor beta chain emerged from a study of blood T cells in healthy people across ages. Study results and limitations: Roughly linear age-related decline in beta diversity appeared, significant by age roughly 40.

The use of a sample-barcoded 5' primer and a J-beta primer mix characterized a second PCR of about 7 to 12 cycles. TCRdb independently ran MiXCR on the 5' RACE reads; one entry per CDR3 protein. The table lists about 1,000,000 distinct CDR3 sequences, more than 35% of them singletons. This CDR3 has 15 residues. J gave up 11 bases and V 7 bases, and 19 bases lay outside the gene matches. The germline gives CDR1 MNHEY, CDR2 SMNVEV (reference sequence). In regard to this clonotype: Its antigen is not identified.

The chain combines TRBV27 with TRBJ2-5; TRBD2 aligns across 7 bases. The sample consisted of blood. The TCR originated in a woman aged 60-75 years in good health. CDR3 in amino acids: CASTGGPSGTTVQYF. The CDR3 DNA reads TGTGCCAGCACCGGAGGACCCTCAGGGACTACGGTGCAGTACTTC.